This paragraph reports one T cell receptor (beta chain). Its antigen is not identified. The protocol was immunoSEQ multiplex PCR, while the TCRdb copy is restricted to in-frame clones and leaves out a portion. The sample includes more than 25,000 clones, around four fifths of them seen just once. This sample is part of a study of neoadjuvant anti-PD-1 for oral cavity cancer. Findings of the study overall: TCR analyses covered only a few patients per response group. Higher pretreatment Treg/Th17 ratios tracked higher pretreatment blood clonality.

The CDR3 is made up of 17 amino acids. Germline assignment: CDR1 SGDLS and CDR2 YYNGEE. The V gene lost 0 bases and the J gene lost 4 bases, with 17 bases spanning the gap. Specified time point: after neoadjuvant nivolumab, at surgical resection. This specimen was PBMCs, taken after nivolumab (anti-PD-1) treatment. The V gene is TRBV9, the J gene TRBJ2-1, with D maybe TRBD2 (6 bases). The TCR comes from a person between 35 and 79 years old with oral cavity squamous cell carcinoma. CDR3 coding DNA: TGTGCCAGCAGCGTAGCTGAGGGTCTGGAGGGGTACAATGAGCAGTTCTTC. Residues: CASSVAEGLEGYNEQFF.